Each of the 7 T cell receptor beta chains below was sequenced from the same sample in a study of technical replicates of blood from several donors. Clones were sequenced by immunoSEQ multiplex PCR, and TCRdb holds only the in-frame ones, with some missing. The repertoire includes about 88,000 clones, around 94% of them detected once, and around 0.25% sits in the top ten. The material sequenced was T cells isolated from PBMCs. Receptor source: a human donor in good health.

The chain carries TRBV10-1 and TRBJ2-3; TRBD2 matches at 8 bases. Germline CDR1 and CDR2: WNHNN and SYGVQD (reference sequence). The CDR3 totals 18 residues. The V and J ends lost 0 bases and 4 bases, in that order; junction bases with no gene match: 12. CDR3 DNA sequence: TGCGCCAGCAGTGAGTCGTTTGGCGGGGGGTTTACGGCAGATACGCAGTATTTT. It encodes CASSESFGGGFTADTQYF.

The chain links TRBV29-1 to TRBJ1-1; no reliable D call. Germline V gives CDR1 SQVTM, CDR2 ANQGSEA. V shed 3 bases and J shed 1 base, with 6 bases lying between them. This CDR3 contains 12 residues. The DNA of the CDR3 is TGCAGCGTTGACCGACAGAACACTGAAGCTTTCTTT. Amino acids: CSVDRQNTEAFF.

The chain links TRBV20-1 to TRBJ2-7, with D uncertain. With 6 bases removed from V and 4 bases from J, the gap between germline ends came to 10 bases. The CDR3 totals 11 residues. Germline assignment: CDR1 DFQATT and CDR2 SNEGSKA (reference sequence). The CDR3 loop is CSATSRYEQYF. The CDR3 DNA sequence: TGCAGTGCCACTTCCCGGTACGAGCAGTACTTC.

The rearrangement uses TRBV2 and TRBJ2-5, with D possibly TRBD2 on 5 matching bases. Per the germline V gene, CDR1 is SNHLY and CDR2 is FYNNEI. Trimming cost V 7 bases and J 7 bases, with 13 bases left between them. The CDR3 is 12 residues long. CDR3 coding DNA: TGTGCCAGCACGAGGGAAGTGGGGACCCAGTACTTC. The encoded protein is CASTREVGTQYF.

The chain joins TRBV18 to TRBJ1-1; 7 bases are a match to TRBD1. V lost 4 bases to trimming and J lost 3 bases; unmatched junction nucleotides: 11. CDR3 length: 16 residues. The germline CDR1 and CDR2 sequences are KGHSH and LQKENI. CDR3 in DNA: TGTGCCAGCTCACTAAATAGTCCAGGGGGTTACACTGAAGCTTTCTTT. Protein product: CASSLNSPGGYTEAFF. The whole variable domain, remainder taken from reference TRBV18 and TRBJ1-1, is NAGVMQNPRHLVRRRGQEARLRCSPMKGHSHVYWYRQLPEEGLKFMVYLQKENIIDESGMPKERFSAEFPKEGPSILRIQQVVRGDSAAYFCASSLNSPGGYTEAFFGQGTRLTVV.

The chain carries TRBV2 and TRBJ2-3; D perhaps matches TRBD2 (6 bases). The germline V gene encodes CDR1 SNHLY and CDR2 FYNNEI. CDR3 length: 15 residues. V dropped 8 bases and J dropped 0 bases, with 15 bases sitting between them. The CDR3 is CASAGGAGSTDTQYF. CDR3 nucleotide sequence: TGTGCCAGCGCCGGAGGGGCGGGGAGCACAGATACGCAGTATTTT.

This chain links TRBV7-2 with TRBJ2-5, with 7 bases fitting TRBD2. The CDR3 has 14 amino acids. Germline V gene sequence: CDR1 SGHTA, CDR2 FQGNSA. The J segment lost 5 bases and the V segment lost 2 bases, leaving 5 bases of the junction unmatched. For the CDR3, the DNA is TGTGCCAGCAGCTTAAGGCGGGGGTTGGAGACCCAGTACTTC. Its protein is CASSLRRGLETQYF.